Below are 28 T cell receptor beta chains sequenced from a single sample in a study of control samples from healthy donors and cancer patients (dated by TCRdb to the early 2020s). Libraries came from the immunoSEQ multiplex PCR assay. Here the immuneACCESS table is served through TCRdb, limited to in-frame sequences with V and J called. Missing clones are a known gap in these copies; in checked studies unresolved V genes cover under half, and the rest lacks a known reason. In all, the sample holds roughly 200,000 clones, and over 90% of those were seen once. In total, the top ten clones hold 1.5% of the sample. The sample taken for sequencing was blood. Every receptor here comes from a man in his fifties or sixties in good health.

This clone has a single count. The chain combines TRBV30 with TRBJ1-2, with D tentatively TRBD1 (5 bases). CDR3 length: 16 residues. CDR1 and CDR2 from the germline V gene are GTSNPN and SVGIG (reference sequence). The germline V and J ends were trimmed by 2 bases and 3 bases, with 19 bases remaining between them. This CDR3 reads CAWSSGTPNYHYGYTF. In nucleotides, the CDR3 is TGTGCCTGGAGTTCCGGGACTCCAAACTACCACTATGGCTACACCTTC.

The V gene is TRBV6-5, the J gene TRBJ1-6, with TRBD1 identical over 8 bases. Trimming took 2 bases from V and 9 from J; bases not matched to a gene: 9. The germline V gene has CDR1 MNHEY and CDR2 SVGAGI. The CDR3 runs 16 residues. The CDR3 DNA reads as TGTGCCAGCAGTTACAGGCGGACAGGGAGAAGTTCACCCCTCCACTTT. Translating it yields CASSYRRTGRSSPLHF.

This sequence joins TRBV7-2 and TRBJ1-1, with TRBD1 as a possible D gene (5 bases). Germline assignment: CDR1 SGHTA and CDR2 FQGNSA. The CDR3 has 14 amino acids. The V end was cut by 1 base, the J end by 10 bases, with 16 bases between. DNA of the CDR3: TGTGCCAGCAGCTTAGATAGGGCAGGGCAAAGAGCTTTCTTT. Translating it yields CASSLDRAGQRAFF.

This rearrangement joins TRBV10-1 to TRBJ2-3; 8 bases are a match to TRBD2. The CDR3 loop spans 13 amino acids. After removal of 0 bases from V and 9 bases from J, the junction contained 2 bases not matched to a gene. Germline CDR1 is WNHNN and CDR2 is SYGVQD (reference sequence). DNA for the CDR3: TGCGCCAGCAGTGAGTCAGGCGGGGGGACGCAGTATTTT. It codes for CASSESGGGTQYF.

J is TRBJ2-1 and V is TRBV7-9; TRBD2 matches at 12 bases. CDR3 length equals 14 residues. In germline, CDR1 is SEHNR, CDR2 FQNEAQ (reference sequence). V lost 10 bases to trimming and J lost 3 bases; unmatched junction nucleotides: 4. The CDR3 DNA reads as TGTGCCACCAGACTAGCGGGGGACTACAATGAGCAGTTCTTC. Its protein product is CATRLAGDYNEQFF.

The chain carries TRBV18 and TRBJ1-6; a weak D match, TRBD1 (5 bases). CDR1 and CDR2 from the germline V gene are KGHSH and LQKENI. The ends were cut back, 6 bases at V and 8 bases at J, with 11 bases in the middle. The CDR3 spans 13 residues. The CDR3 DNA reads TGTGCCAGCTCCGTGTCGGGGGATTCACCCCTCCACTTT. It yields the protein CASSVSGDSPLHF.

V is TRBV6-4 and J is TRBJ2-3; the D is unclear. Germline CDR1 is MRHNA and CDR2 is SNTAGT. The V end lost 0 bases, the J end lost 2 bases, and 9 bases lay between the germline ends. The CDR3 has 15 amino acids. CDR3 in amino acids: CASSDSPGHTDTQYF. The CDR3 coding sequence is TGTGCCAGCAGTGACTCCCCGGGCCACACAGATACGCAGTATTTT.

The J gene is TRBJ1-1, the V gene TRBV29-1; 7 bases fit TRBD1. This CDR3 has 16 amino acids. CDR1 and CDR2 from the germline V gene are SQVTM and ANQGSEA. The V and J ends lost 3 bases and 0 bases, in that order; junction bases with no gene match: 10. CDR3 sequence: CSVEGDRKALNTEAFF. The CDR3 DNA is TGCAGCGTTGAGGGGGACAGAAAAGCCTTGAACACTGAAGCTTTCTTT.

This chain uses TRBV30 with TRBJ1-2; TRBD1 agrees at 7 bases. In germline, CDR1 is GTSNPN, CDR2 SVGIG (reference sequence). This CDR3 comprises 13 residues. The J segment lost 0 bases and the V segment lost 7 bases, leaving 5 bases of the junction unmatched. CDR3 sequence: CASSQGTNYGYTF. The CDR3 DNA is TGTGCCTCCTCACAGGGGACTAACTATGGCTACACCTTC.

The gene calls are TRBV7-6 and TRBJ1-6, with D possibly TRBD1 on 5 matching bases. Germline assignment: CDR1 SGHVS and CDR2 FNYEAQ. The CDR3 has 13 residues. The V and J ends lost 11 bases and 14 bases respectively, with 22 bases between them. CDR3 sequence (DNA): TGTGCCTCCACGGGACGGCCGCGTTTTGCCCTCCACTTT. Translation: CASTGRPRFALHF.

Comment on this clone: The same CDR3 arises from other DNA sequences in this sample as well. The chain carries TRBV28 and TRBJ1-3; 7 nucleotides line up with TRBD1. J was trimmed by 7 bases and V by 6 bases; bases with no gene match: 9. The length of the CDR3 is 14 residues. From germline, CDR1 is MDHEN and CDR2 SYDVKM. The CDR3 DNA follows: TGTGCCAGCAGATCTTCAGGGGGGGGGAACACCATATATTTT. Translation: CASRSSGGGNTIYF.

The chain combines TRBV11-2 with TRBJ1-6; 7 bases agree with TRBD1. The CDR3 consists of 13 residues. V shed 4 bases and J 9 bases; nucleotides not matched to a gene: 3. Germline V gene data show CDR1 as SGHAT and CDR2 as FQNNGV. The CDR3 protein is CASSSTGVSPLHF. As DNA, the CDR3 is TGTGCCAGCAGCTCTACAGGGGTTTCACCCCTCCACTTT.

The chain links TRBV5-6 to TRBJ2-1; a weak D match, TRBD2 (6 bases). CDR3 size: 12 residues. CDR1 is SGHDT, CDR2 YYEEEE, per germline. Trimming pared 4 bases from V and 15 bases from J, leaving 17 bases between. This CDR3 is CASSPGDLTPFF. In nucleotides, the CDR3 is TGTGCCAGCAGCCCGGGGGACCTAACGCCGTTCTTC.

The rearrangement joins TRBV30 to TRBJ2-2; D remains ambiguous. Germline CDR1 is GTSNPN and CDR2 is SVGIG (reference sequence). V lost 3 bases and J lost 7, with 9 bases in between. The CDR3 contains 12 residues. The CDR3: CAWSPKSGELFF. DNA for the CDR3: TGTGCCTGGAGCCCCAAGAGCGGGGAGCTGTTTTTT.

Details on this clone: Additional DNA sequences in this sample encode the identical CDR3. The V call is TRBV7-2, the J call TRBJ2-3; D gene uncertain. The CDR3 loop spans 11 amino acids. The germline CDR1 and CDR2 sequences are SGHTA and FQGNSA. V gave up 4 bases and J gave up 3 bases, with 2 bases separating them. The CDR3 coding sequence is TGTGCCAGCAGCTCAACAGATACGCAGTATTTT. Translation: CASSSTDTQYF.

This chain uses TRBV10-1 with TRBJ1-6; D is unresolved. The CDR3 contains 16 residues. Germline V gene sequence: CDR1 WNHNN, CDR2 SYGVQD (reference sequence). V lost 3 bases and J 1 base, leaving 10 bases between the germline ends. In nucleotides, the CDR3 is TGCGCCAGCAGTGACGGTCGGGCGTCCTATAATTCACCCCTCCACTTT. The encoded protein is CASSDGRASYNSPLHF.

This rearrangement joins TRBV11-1 to TRBJ1-2; no definite D call. Trimming removed 2 bases from V and 4 bases from J, with 8 bases in between. Germline-derived CDR1 and CDR2 are SGHAT and FQDESV (reference sequence). The CDR3 runs to 13 residues. DNA for the CDR3: TGTGCCAGCAGCTTATCTGGGTCCTATGGCTACACCTTC. This sequence encodes CASSLSGSYGYTF.

CDR3 sequence (DNA): TGCGCCAGCAGCTCGGGGTCCAGAAATGAGCAGTTCTTC. It is translated as CASSSGSRNEQFF. The V gene is TRBV10-1, the J gene TRBJ2-1, with a tentative D call TRBD2 (5 bases). Trimming stripped 6 bases from V and 7 bases from J, with 13 bases between. The CDR3 is 13 residues long. CDR1 is WNHNN and CDR2 is SYGVQD in the germline V gene (reference sequence).

The chain recombines TRBV5-5 with TRBJ1-2, with TRBD1 matching over 9 bases. The CDR3 has 14 amino acids. J was trimmed by 5 bases and V by 8 bases; bases with no gene match: 10. The germline CDR1 and CDR2 sequences are SGHKS and YYEKEE (reference sequence). CDR3 in amino acids: CASNTWGTGYGYTF. The DNA for the CDR3 is TGTGCCAGTAATACGTGGGGGACAGGGTATGGCTACACCTTC.

This sequence joins TRBV5-5 and TRBJ1-1; D possibly corresponds to TRBD1 (6 bases). CDR3 size: 14 residues. Germline-derived CDR1 and CDR2 are SGHKS and YYEKEE (reference sequence). Trimming pared 4 bases from V and 1 base from J, leaving 11 bases between. CDR3 sequence: CASSVTGPNTEAFF. The CDR3, as DNA: TGTGCCAGCAGCGTCACAGGGCCGAACACTGAAGCTTTCTTT.

This chain uses TRBV5-4 with TRBJ1-6; D possibly corresponds to TRBD1 (6 bases). Trimming stripped 4 bases from V and 4 bases from J, with 15 bases between. CDR3 length: 16 residues. Germline V CDR1 and CDR2: SGHNT, YYREEE (reference sequence). In DNA, the CDR3 is TGTGCCAGCAGCACTGGACAGCCGGTGTATAATTCACCCCTCCACTTT. Translated: CASSTGQPVYNSPLHF.

This clone was picked up a small number of times. The V and J genes are TRBV6-5 and TRBJ2-5; 10 bases are shared with TRBD1. The CDR3 sequence is 14 residues long. Germline CDR1 and CDR2: MNHEY and SVGAGI. Losses at the gene ends were 6 bases for V and 5 bases for J; bases not matched to a gene: 6. Here the CDR3 reads CASSRGQGIETQYF. As DNA, the CDR3 is TGTGCCAGCAGCCGGGGACAGGGGATTGAGACCCAGTACTTC.

The chain combines TRBV6-6 with TRBJ2-6; D not certain. Germline CDR1 reads MNHNY; CDR2 reads SVGAGI (reference sequence). Trimming shortened V by 5 bases and J by 0 bases, and 14 bases separated the two germline ends. This CDR3 is built from 17 residues. Here the CDR3 DNA reads TGTGCCAGCAGTCTCACGACTCCTTACTCTGGGGCCAACGTCCTGACTTTC. Protein: CASSLTTPYSGANVLTF.

The rearrangement joins TRBV28 to TRBJ2-1; 8 nucleotides line up with TRBD2. Trimming cost V 5 bases and J 8 bases; bases outside gene matches: 11. The CDR3 is 15 amino acids. Germline CDR1 is MDHEN and CDR2 is SYDVKM. The CDR3 coding sequence is TGTGCCAGCAGTCTCTTTTCGGGGGGGCCCGATGAGCAGTTCTTC. The encoded protein is CASSLFSGGPDEQFF.

The V and J genes are TRBV28 and TRBJ1-2; D is possibly TRBD1 (5 bases). V lost 3 bases and J lost 6, with 8 bases in between. The germline CDR1 and CDR2 sequences are MDHEN and SYDVKM. This CDR3 contains 12 residues. The CDR3 region is CASSLPGDGYTF. CDR3 nucleotides: TGTGCCAGCAGTTTGCCGGGGGATGGCTACACCTTC.

The chain is built from TRBV18 and TRBJ1-2; 8 bases are shared with TRBD1. Germline trimming cut 4 bases from V and 7 bases from J; bases unmatched to any gene: 5. From germline, CDR1 is KGHSH and CDR2 LQKENI. The CDR3 length is 13 residues. Here the CDR3 reads CASSLDRAGGYTF. CDR3 bases: TGTGCCAGCTCACTGGACAGGGCGGGTGGCTACACCTTC.

V usage is TRBV6-5 and J usage is TRBJ1-6; D unresolved. Germline V gene sequence: CDR1 MNHEY, CDR2 SVGAGI. This CDR3 comprises 15 residues. Between the trimmed V and J ends, which lost 1 base and 6 bases, there was a span of 10 bases. The CDR3: CASSYYPQTNSPLHF. Written as DNA, the CDR3 is TGTGCCAGCAGTTACTATCCGCAGACTAATTCACCCCTCCACTTT.

The V and J genes are TRBV5-8 and TRBJ1-6, with D possibly TRBD1 on 6 matching bases. CDR1 is SGHTS, CDR2 YDEGEE, per germline. Deletions cut 4 bases from V and 2 bases from J, with 10 bases between. This CDR3 contains 15 residues. CDR3 loop: CASSPRGTYNSPLHF. CDR3 in DNA: TGTGCCAGCAGCCCCAGGGGAACCTATAATTCACCCCTCCACTTT.